This T cell receptor (beta chain) was documented in a study of circulating CD8 cells and anti-PD-1 response in melanoma. The QIAseq Immune Repertoire TCR panel built the libraries from approximately 15 ng of total RNA. One entry per CDR3 protein, called by TCRdb with MiXCR from the reads. The sample consists of about 500 distinct CDR3 sequences, about 9.9% of them appearing once. This clonotype is deemed medium-sized. Its specificity is unknown. Study findings and constraints: Tumor reactivity was tested by peptide assays on expanded sorted subsets. At M1, fewer than 8% of TRB clonotypes appeared in multiple subsets. Patients included both untreated and previously treated individuals. Published repertoire comparisons used only baseline and M1 samples.

CDR1 SQVTM and CDR2 ANQGSEA come from the germline V gene. The V and J ends lost 2 bases and 5 bases respectively, with 14 bases between them. This CDR3 is 14 amino acids long. Live CD3+CD8+TCRalphabeta+ cells were sorted into four subsets by PD-1 and/or TIGIT. The TCR comes from a human donor with melanoma. This specimen was CD8+ T cells from PBMCs, taken at baseline or after one month of anti-PD-1 therapy (not recorded which). The chain employs TRBV29-1 and TRBJ2-3; a weak D match, TRBD1 (6 bases). CDR3 sequence (DNA): TGCAGCGTTGAAAGGCAGGGGCAGGGAGATACGCAGTATTTT. Translation: CSVERQGQGDTQYF.